A selection of T cell receptor beta chains follows, all from one sample in a study of somatic mutations in cytotoxic T cells in rheumatoid arthritis. Profiled with immunoSEQ multiplex PCR; TCRdb holds only in-frame clones, not every one. The table includes roughly 30,000 clones, 82% detected once. The sequenced material came from CD8+ T cells sorted from blood. These TCRs come from an adult with rheumatoid arthritis. Each CDR3 is given with its conserved first and last residue. The D gene is left open where the match is weak. Rows may omit the clone size; those that give it use once, few, many or a size class.

abundance	j_gene	v_gene	d_gene	CDR3nt	CDR3aa
NA	TRBJ2-7	TRBV5-1	NA	TGCGCCAGCAGCTTGGGCGCCTACGAGCAGTACTTC	CASSLGAYEQYF
hyperexpanded	TRBJ2-7	TRBV14	NA	TGTGCCAGCAGCCAAGACCCCGACAGGACCCACTCCTACGAGCAGTACTTC	CASSQDPDRTHSYEQYF
NA	TRBJ2-5	TRBV9	NA	TGTGCCAGCAGCGTAAGGACAGTGAGTGAGACCCAGTACTTC	CASSVRTVSETQYF
NA	TRBJ1-2	TRBV5-6	NA	TGTGCCAGCAGTTGGGCCTCGTTGTTTGGCTACACCTTC	CASSWASLFGYTF
medium-sized	TRBJ2-7	TRBV28	TRBD1	TGTGCCAGCAGACCACTCTTGACAGGGGTAGTCGAGCAGTACTTC	CASRPLLTGVVEQYF
NA	TRBJ1-2	TRBV16	TRBD1	TGTGCCAGCAGCCTCCGGGACAGGGGAAGCTATGGCTACACCTTC	CASSLRDRGSYGYTF
NA	TRBJ2-3	TRBV2	NA	TGTGCCAGCAGTTCCCAGACAGATGACACAGATACGCAGTATTTT	CASSSQTDDTDTQYF
NA	TRBJ2-1	TRBV7-2	NA	TGTGCCAGCAGCTTAGTTGGGGATGAGCAGTTCTTC	CASSLVGDEQFF
NA	TRBJ2-3	TRBV10-2	TRBD2	TGCGCCAGCAGTGAGGGGACTAGCGGCACAGATACGCAGTATTTT	CASSEGTSGTDTQYF
NA	TRBJ2-7	TRBV5-4	TRBD1	TGTGCCAGCAGCTCCGGGGACAGGGACTACGAGCAGTACTTC	CASSSGDRDYEQYF
NA	TRBJ1-4	TRBV2	NA	TGTGCCAGCAGCCCGGGTCTTAATGAAAAACTGTTTTTT	CASSPGLNEKLFF
NA	TRBJ1-1	TRBV30	NA	TGTGCCTCCCGACAGAACACTGAAGCTTTCTTT	CASRQNTEAFF
NA	TRBJ1-5	TRBV4-1	TRBD1	TGCGCCAGCAGCCGGGAGGACAGGCCGAGCAATCAGCCCCAGCATTTT	CASSREDRPSNQPQHF
once	TRBJ2-7	TRBV4-1	NA	TGCGCCAGCAGCCAAGTAACGGGGGTCGAGCAGTACTTC	CASSQVTGVEQYF
once	TRBJ2-7	TRBV28	NA	TGTGCCACCAACGGGGTGAGCTCCTACGAGCAGTACTTC	CATNGVSSYEQYF
NA	TRBJ1-1	TRBV7-9	TRBD1	TGTGCCAGCAGCTTAGGGACAGGGAACACTGAAGCTTTCTTT	CASSLGTGNTEAFF
NA	TRBJ2-7	TRBV10-2	TRBD2	TGCGCCAGCAGTGAGTCGCAGCGGGAGGGTTACCACGAGCAGTACTTC	CASSESQREGYHEQYF
NA	TRBJ2-7	TRBV6-5	NA	TGTGCCAGCAGTTACTATGCTAACTACGAGCAGTACTTC	CASSYYANYEQYF
NA	TRBJ2-1	TRBV9	NA	TGTGCCAGCAGCCAGGGACTTCCCGACAATGAGCAGTTCTTC	CASSQGLPDNEQFF